Listed below are T cell receptor beta chains from one sample, sequenced in a study of blood T cell repertoires in COVID-19. Measured with immunoSEQ multiplex PCR; TCRdb has only the in-frame clones, and not every one. The sample comprises about 180,000 clones, roughly 80% of which are singletons, and about 5.7% rests with the top ten. The sample taken for sequencing was PBMCs or T cells enriched from blood (not recorded which). The receptors come from a woman aged 40 to 50 with acute COVID-19. The CDR3 runs from the conserved cysteine through the conserved F or W. Fields, in order: D gene, clone size, V gene, J gene, CDR3 protein, CDR3 DNA. D genes are given only for firm matches. Expanded clones are given a class, and other clones once, few, many or no size at all.

NA,few,TRBV6-4,TRBJ2-6,CASSERTTGANVLTF,TGTGCCAGCAGTGAAAGGACTACTGGGGCCAACGTCCTGACTTTC
TRBD2,NA,TRBV2,TRBJ2-1,CASSEVTSGGQQFF,TGTGCCAGCAGTGAAGTGACTAGCGGGGGGCAGCAGTTCTTC
NA,NA,TRBV6-5,TRBJ1-1,CASSYSVQARNTEAFF,TGTGCCAGCAGTTACTCGGTACAGGCGAGAAACACTGAAGCTTTCTTT
TRBD2,NA,TRBV7-6,TRBJ2-7,CASSVAGLAGSYEQYF,TGTGCCAGCAGCGTCGCGGGACTAGCGGGATCCTACGAGCAGTACTTC
NA,NA,TRBV3-1/TRBV3-2,TRBJ2-7,CASSQQGPTSYEQYF,TGTGCCAGCAGCCAACAGGGGCCAACTTCCTACGAGCAGTACTTC
NA,once,TRBV27,TRBJ1-1,CASSPLLSPEAFF,TGTGCCAGCAGTCCACTTTTGAGCCCTGAAGCTTTCTTT
NA,NA,TRBV29-1,TRBJ2-1,CSVVVVGAGEQFF,TGCAGCGTTGTGGTGGTCGGAGCCGGGGAGCAGTTCTTC
TRBD1,once,TRBV7-9,TRBJ1-1,CASSPMAGGRTEAFF,TGTGCCAGCAGCCCGATGGCAGGGGGGAGGACTGAAGCTTTCTTT
NA,NA,TRBV7-2,TRBJ1-5,CASSHGEHQPQHF,TGTGCCAGCAGCCACGGGGAACATCAGCCCCAGCATTTT
NA,NA,TRBV19,TRBJ1-2,CASSISGQSSIYGYTF,TGTGCCAGTAGTATTAGTGGACAGAGCTCCATCTATGGCTACACCTTC
NA,NA,TRBV5-4,TRBJ1-2,CASSPPMTENYGYTF,TGTGCCAGCAGCCCCCCTATGACGGAGAACTATGGCTACACCTTC
TRBD1,NA,TRBV30,TRBJ1-1,CAWRGQGEAEAFF,TGTGCCTGGAGGGGACAGGGAGAGGCTGAAGCTTTCTTT
NA,NA,TRBV30,TRBJ2-7,CAWTGVSEQYF,TGTGCCTGGACAGGGGTATCCGAGCAGTACTTC
NA,NA,TRBV15,TRBJ1-1,CATSRVRETEAFF,TGTGCCACCAGCAGAGTCAGGGAAACTGAAGCTTTCTTT
TRBD2,NA,TRBV18,TRBJ2-5,CASSLLGGSQETQYF,TGTGCCAGCTCACTACTCGGGGGGAGCCAAGAGACCCAGTACTTC
TRBD2,NA,TRBV6-5,TRBJ2-3,CASSMGTSGGRAQYF,TGTGCCAGCAGCATGGGGACTAGCGGGGGCCGGGCGCAGTATTTT
NA,NA,TRBV6-5,TRBJ1-1,CASSSRREDTEAFF,TGTGCCAGCAGCTCGCGTAGGGAGGACACTGAAGCTTTCTTT
TRBD2,NA,TRBV7-3,TRBJ2-1,CASSPRTSGYNEQFF,TGTGCCAGCAGCCCCCGGACTAGCGGTTACAATGAGCAGTTCTTC
TRBD2,NA,TRBV18,TRBJ2-7,CASSSLQREQGEQYF,TGTGCCAGCTCATCCCTCCAGCGGGAGCAGGGGGAGCAGTACTTC
TRBD2,NA,TRBV5-6,TRBJ2-3,CASSLEGLADTDTQYF,TGTGCCAGCAGCTTGGAGGGACTAGCGGACACAGATACGCAGTATTTT
NA,once,TRBV5-4,TRBJ1-2,CASSLEVTAYGYTF,TGTGCCAGCAGTCTGGAGGTCACCGCCTATGGCTACACCTTC
TRBD2,NA,TRBV3-1/TRBV3-2,TRBJ2-4,CAVRPAGGNIQYF,TGTGCCGTTCGTCCAGCGGGAGGTAACATTCAGTACTTC
TRBD1,NA,TRBV28,TRBJ1-5,CASRQRTGGNNQPQHF,TGTGCCAGCAGGCAGAGGACAGGGGGCAACAATCAGCCCCAGCATTTT
NA,NA,TRBV9,TRBJ2-7,CASSRLSGTLDEQYF,TGTGCCAGCAGCCGACTTTCCGGGACATTGGACGAGCAGTACTTC
NA,once,TRBV5-1,TRBJ1-1,CASRGQVITEAFF,TGCGCCAGCAGAGGACAAGTTATAACTGAAGCTTTCTTT
NA,once,TRBV6-1,TRBJ1-1,CASSGGRPKGDTEAFF,TGTGCCAGCAGTGGCGGAAGGCCTAAAGGGGATACTGAAGCTTTCTTT
NA,NA,TRBV15,TRBJ2-3,CATSRGLPGGTDTQYF,TGTGCCACCAGCAGAGGGCTCCCAGGGGGCACAGATACGCAGTATTTT
TRBD1,NA,TRBV19,TRBJ2-1,CASKSPGTGSNNEQFF,TGTGCCAGTAAGTCCCCCGGGACAGGGTCTAACAATGAGCAGTTCTTC
NA,NA,TRBV7-9,TRBJ2-1,CASSSVGGHNEQFF,TGTGCCAGCAGCTCCGTAGGGGGTCACAATGAGCAGTTCTTC
NA,NA,TRBV30,TRBJ1-3,CGGSSGNTIYF,TGTGGTGGGAGCTCTGGAAACACCATATATTTT
TRBD2,NA,TRBV5-4,TRBJ2-5,CASSFTGTSGIETQYF,TGTGCCAGCAGCTTCACCGGGACTAGCGGGATCGAGACCCAGTACTTC
TRBD1,NA,TRBV5-1,TRBJ1-6,CASSRWTGGGNSPLHF,TGCGCCAGCAGCAGGTGGACAGGGGGCGGTAATTCACCCCTCCACTTT
NA,NA,TRBV24-1,TRBJ2-3,CATSDTGQSTDTQYF,TGTGCCACCAGTGATACCGGACAGTCCACAGATACGCAGTATTTT
NA,NA,TRBV6-6,TRBJ1-5,CASWRADSNQPQHF,TGTGCCAGCTGGAGGGCCGATAGCAATCAGCCCCAGCATTTT
NA,once,TRBV12-5,TRBJ2-1,CASGFGLAAYNEQFF,TGTGCTAGTGGTTTCGGGCTAGCTGCCTACAATGAGCAGTTCTTC
NA,once,TRBV19,TRBJ2-6,CASSPPPQGYGANVLTF,TGTGCCAGTAGTCCGCCCCCTCAGGGGTACGGGGCCAACGTCCTGACTTTC
NA,NA,TRBV12-5,TRBJ1-2,CASGLTGLYGYTF,TGTGCTAGTGGTCTAACGGGACTCTATGGCTACACCTTC
NA,NA,TRBV10-3,TRBJ1-5,CAISDTGLQPQHF,TGTGCCATCAGTGATACAGGGCTCCAGCCCCAGCATTTT
NA,NA,TRBV21-1,TRBJ1-1,CASSNDRGALNTEAFF,TGTGCCAGCAGCAATGACAGGGGGGCATTGAACACTGAAGCTTTCTTT
NA,NA,TRBV7-2,TRBJ1-2,CASSLGLAVNYGYTF,TGTGCCAGCAGCTTAGGGTTGGCGGTAAACTATGGCTACACCTTC
TRBD1,NA,TRBV24-1,TRBJ2-5,CATSERGQGAGETQYF,TGTGCCACCAGTGAGCGAGGACAGGGGGCGGGAGAGACCCAGTACTTC
NA,NA,TRBV4-1,TRBJ2-1,CASSPASSYNEQFF,TGCGCCAGCAGCCCCGCTAGCTCCTACAATGAGCAGTTCTTC
TRBD2,NA,TRBV6-5,TRBJ2-2,CASSLGSGKGGELFF,TGTGCCAGCAGTTTGGGGAGCGGGAAGGGCGGGGAGCTGTTTTTT
NA,NA,TRBV6-5,TRBJ1-2,CASSLGLNYGYTF,TGTGCCAGCAGTCTCGGTCTAAACTATGGCTACACCTTC
TRBD2,NA,TRBV9,TRBJ2-7,CASSVGASGRGSYEQYF,TGTGCCAGCAGCGTAGGGGCTAGCGGGAGAGGTTCCTACGAGCAGTACTTC